This entry is about one T cell receptor (beta chain). This sample is drawn from a study of blood T cell repertoires in COVID-19. Study-level information: Some COVID-19 samples were acute and others convalescent; all came from the United States, Italy and Spain.

Categorization into cohorts depended on clinical history that participants reported. Each recovered donor of Cohort 3 presented with two negative PCRs, clearance, or symptom resolution. Per the study methods: Reference gene primer amplification in the assay estimated nucleated cell counts. The assay was immunoSEQ multiplex PCR, and TCRdb's table has in-frame clones only and misses some. That table supplies the V and J calls and clone size; D and trimming were determined from the DNA. The data show 250,000 to 300,000 clones, with 88% seen just once and 0.8% to 1% held by the top ten. This CDR3 is built from 13 residues. The germline V gene encodes CDR1 MNHEY and CDR2 SVGEGT. The V end lost 5 bases, the J end lost 4 bases, and 11 bases lay between the germline ends.

The chain joins TRBV6-2 or TRBV6-3 to TRBJ1-1; a possible D gene is TRBD1 (6 bases). This receptor was identified in a woman aged 30 to 39 who had recovered from COVID-19. Sequenced material: PBMCs or T cells enriched from blood (not recorded which). The CDR3 reads CASSGRGATEAFF. The CDR3 nucleotides are TGTGCCAGCAGTGGACGGGGGGCCACTGAAGCTTTCTTT.